This TCR beta chain was captured by sequencing in a study of cytomegalovirus exposure and HLA in healthy donors. 13 Jbeta primers and 60 Vbeta primers were used for the PCR. Using immunoSEQ multiplex PCR, the repertoire was profiled, and TCRdb retains in-frame clones only, with some absent. The data hold 70,000 to 100,000 clones, with roughly 80% observed a single time. The sequencing sample was made of PBMCs. The origin of this receptor is a middle-aged man in good health and CMV-seropositive.

The CDR3 region is CASIARLSQTEAFF. In nucleotides, the CDR3 is TGTGCCAGTATCGCCAGGTTGTCGCAAACTGAAGCTTTCTTT. V and J are TRBV19 and TRBJ1-1; D gene unclear. The CDR3 consists of 14 residues. The V end lost 7 bases, the J end lost 5 bases, and 17 bases lay between the germline ends. Germline values: CDR1 LNHDA, CDR2 SQIVND (reference sequence).